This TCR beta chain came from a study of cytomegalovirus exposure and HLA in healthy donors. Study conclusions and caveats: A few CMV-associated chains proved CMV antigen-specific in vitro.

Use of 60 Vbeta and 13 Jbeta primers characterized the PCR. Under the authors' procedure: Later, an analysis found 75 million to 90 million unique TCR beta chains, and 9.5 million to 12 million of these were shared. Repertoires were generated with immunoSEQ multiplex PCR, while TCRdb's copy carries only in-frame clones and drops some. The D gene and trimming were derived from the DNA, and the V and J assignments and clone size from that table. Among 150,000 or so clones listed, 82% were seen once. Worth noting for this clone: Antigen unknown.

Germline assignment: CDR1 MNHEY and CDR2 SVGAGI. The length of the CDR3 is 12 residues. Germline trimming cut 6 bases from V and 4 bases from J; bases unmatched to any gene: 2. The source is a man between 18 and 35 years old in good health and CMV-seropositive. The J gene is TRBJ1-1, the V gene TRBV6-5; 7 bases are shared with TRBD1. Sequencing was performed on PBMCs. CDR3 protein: CASRTGITEAFF. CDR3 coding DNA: TGTGCCAGCAGGACAGGGATCACTGAAGCTTTCTTT.